Following are 25 T cell receptor beta chains from one sample sequenced in a study of blood T cell repertoires in COVID-19. The protocol was immunoSEQ multiplex PCR, while the TCRdb copy is restricted to in-frame clones and leaves out a portion. This table has about 260,000 clones, approximately 90% appearing once. The sample was peripheral blood. These receptors came from a man in his late teens or twenties with active or convalescent COVID-19.

Regarding this clone: In the same sample, other DNA sequences code for this CDR3. The chain joins TRBV12-3 or TRBV12-4 to TRBJ1-4; TRBD1 is a possible D gene (5 bases). This CDR3 contains 12 residues. V lost 8 bases and J 5 bases, leaving 9 bases between the germline ends. CDR3 coding DNA: TGTGCCAGCCGACGGGGGAATGAAAAACTGTTTTTT. This translates into CASRRGNEKLFF.

The chain is built from TRBV11-3 and TRBJ2-5, with 7 bases fitting TRBD1. Germline CDR1 reads SGHNT; CDR2 reads YENEEA. The CDR3 contains 15 residues. Trimming took 5 bases from V and 4 from J; bases not matched to a gene: 10. Here the CDR3 DNA reads TGTGCCAGCAGCCGTACGTCAGGGGGTCGAGAGACCCAGTACTTC. Protein: CASSRTSGGRETQYF. The variable domain in full, with the rest retrieved from reference TRBV11-3 and TRBJ2-5, is EAGVVQSPRYKIIEKKQPVAFWCNPISGHNTLYWYLQNLGQGPELLIRYENEEAVDDSQLPKDRFSAERLKGVDSTLKIQPAELGDSAVYLCASSRTSGGRETQYFGPGTRLLVL.

The V call is TRBV7-9, the J call TRBJ2-3; D perhaps matches TRBD2 (7 bases). This CDR3 is built from 15 residues. In germline, CDR1 is SEHNR, CDR2 FQNEAQ (reference sequence). V dropped 3 bases and J dropped 4 bases, with 14 bases sitting between them. CDR3 in DNA: TGTGCCAGCAGCTTCTACGGGGGGCAGGCAGATACGCAGTATTTT. The encoded protein is CASSFYGGQADTQYF.

This clone occurred a few times. This sequence joins TRBV11-2 and TRBJ1-1; D unclear. V lost 4 bases, J lost 5 bases, and 8 bases lay in between. There are 12 residues in the CDR3. Looked up from germline, CDR1 is SGHAT and CDR2 is FQNNGV. The CDR3 spells CASSSMETEAFF. The CDR3 DNA follows: TGTGCCAGCAGCTCTATGGAGACTGAAGCTTTCTTT.

The V gene is TRBV7-6, the J gene TRBJ2-2; 12 bases map to TRBD2. This CDR3 has 15 residues. Germline lookup yields CDR1 SGHVS and CDR2 FNYEAQ. V was clipped by 5 bases and J by 5 bases; unmatched bases: 3. CDR3 DNA: TGTGCCAGCAGCCGGACTAGCGGGGTAACCGGGGAGCTGTTTTTT. Its translation is CASSRTSGVTGELFF.

The gene calls are TRBV7-9 and TRBJ1-2; maybe TRBD1 (6 bases). The CDR3 has 14 amino acids. V lost 2 bases to trimming and J lost 6 bases, with 13 bases between them. Germline CDR1 and CDR2: SEHNR and FQNEAQ (reference sequence). The CDR3 nucleotides read TGTGCCAGCAGCTTACAAGGGGGTAAAAATGGCTACACCTTC. As protein: CASSLQGGKNGYTF.

The chain combines TRBV7-2 with TRBJ1-2; the D gene is possibly TRBD1 (5 bases). The CDR3 is 13 residues long. Trimming left V 5 bases short and J 3 bases short, with 10 bases between. Germline V gene data show CDR1 as SGHTA and CDR2 as FQGNSA. In DNA, the CDR3 is TGTGCCAGCAGCCCCGACAGCCACTATGGCTACACCTTC. Protein sequence: CASSPDSHYGYTF.

This clone was seen only once. The chain combines TRBV19 with TRBJ1-6; a weak D match, TRBD1 (6 bases). Looked up from germline, CDR1 is LNHDA and CDR2 is SQIVND (reference sequence). The length of the CDR3 is 16 residues. The ends were cut back, 5 bases at V and 6 bases at J, with 17 bases in the middle. The CDR3 region is CASSPRFGQSNSPLHF. CDR3 nucleotides: TGTGCCAGTAGTCCCCGGTTCGGACAGTCTAATTCACCCCTCCACTTT.

J is TRBJ2-1 and V is TRBV19; no reliable D call. V lost 6 bases and J 2 bases, leaving 14 bases between the germline ends. The CDR3 is 15 amino acids. The V gene's germline CDR1 is LNHDA and CDR2 SQIVND (reference sequence). The CDR3 DNA follows: TGTGCCAGTAGCGCCACGTACAATACCTACAATGAGCAGTTCTTC. Residues: CASSATYNTYNEQFF. The full variable domain, rest sourced from reference TRBV19 and TRBJ2-1, is DGGITQSPKYLFRKEGQNVTLSCEQNLNHDAMYWYRQDPGQGLRLIYYSQIVNDFQKGDIAEGYSVSREKKESFPLTVTSAQKNPTAFYLCASSATYNTYNEQFFGPGTRLTVL.

The chain has TRBV19 and TRBJ1-2; D may be TRBD1 (5 bases). CDR1 LNHDA and CDR2 SQIVND come from the germline V gene (reference sequence). V lost 3 bases and J 5 bases, leaving 16 bases between the germline ends. The CDR3 covers 15 residues. CDR3 in amino acids: CASSMQGRLVYGYTF. The DNA of the CDR3 is TGTGCCAGTAGTATGCAGGGCCGTTTGGTATATGGCTACACCTTC.

V is TRBV20-1 and J is TRBJ1-1; D ambiguous. CDR3 size: 11 residues. V was cut by 2 bases and J by 6 bases, with 7 bases left in between. The germline V gene has CDR1 DFQATT and CDR2 SNEGSKA (reference sequence). CDR3 loop: CSARRFPEAFF. In DNA form, the CDR3 reads TGCAGTGCTAGACGGTTCCCTGAAGCTTTCTTT.

The chain uses TRBV7-6 and TRBJ2-5, with a possible D match to TRBD1 (6 bases). Trimming took 5 bases from V and 1 from J, leaving 17 bases between them. Germline CDR1 SGHVS, CDR2 FNYEAQ. This CDR3 is built from 16 residues. The CDR3 loop reads CASSAPTGKVQETQYF. The DNA of the CDR3 is TGTGCCAGCAGCGCACCAACAGGGAAGGTCCAAGAGACCCAGTACTTC.

The V and J genes are TRBV30 and TRBJ2-7; 9 bases line up with TRBD1. Germline V lookup: CDR1 GTSNPN, CDR2 SVGIG (reference sequence). The CDR3 has 14 residues. V was pared by 1 base and J by 3 bases, with 4 bases of the junction left unmatched. The CDR3 bases are TGTGCCTGGAGTGGGGGGACAGGGTTCTACGAGCAGTACTTC. Translation gives CAWSGGTGFYEQYF.

The V gene is TRBV29-1, the J gene TRBJ2-2; the match to TRBD1 covers 7 bases. V dropped 4 bases and J dropped 7; count of bases not matched to a gene: 6. The CDR3 has 13 amino acids. CDR1 and CDR2 from the germline V gene are SQVTM and ANQGSEA. CDR3 in DNA: TGCAGCGTTGGGGGACAGCCGGGCGGGGAGCTGTTTTTT. Translation gives CSVGGQPGGELFF.

The chain employs TRBV9 and TRBJ2-5; 9 positions match TRBD1. Germline values: CDR1 SGDLS, CDR2 YYNGEE. The junction had 15 bases not matched to a gene; V was cut back by 4 bases and J by 5 bases. The CDR3 consists of 17 residues. The CDR3 is CASSPNPSTGGAETQYF. CDR3 coding DNA: TGTGCCAGCAGCCCAAACCCTTCTACAGGGGGCGCGGAGACCCAGTACTTC.

The rearrangement joins TRBV19 to TRBJ1-5; a weak D match, TRBD1 (5 bases). This CDR3 region has 15 residues. Trimming left V 5 bases short and J 1 base short, with 12 bases between. In germline, CDR1 is LNHDA, CDR2 SQIVND (reference sequence). The DNA of the CDR3 is TGTGCCAGTAGTGCCACGACAGACAGCAATCAGCCCCAGCATTTT. It specifies CASSATTDSNQPQHF.

The chain recombines TRBV19 with TRBJ1-1; perhaps TRBD1 as D (5 bases). This CDR3 has 14 residues. V lost 3 bases and J lost 0, with 8 bases in between. Germline CDR1 LNHDA, CDR2 SQIVND (reference sequence). The CDR3 coding sequence is TGTGCCAGTAGTATGCGCAGGGTGAACACTGAAGCTTTCTTT. This encodes CASSMRRVNTEAFF.

V usage is TRBV10-3 and J usage is TRBJ2-7; D is unclear. The length of the CDR3 is 12 residues. Germline CDR1 ENHRY, CDR2 SYGVKD. The V end lost 3 bases, the J end lost 6 bases, and 9 bases lay between the germline ends. The CDR3 DNA follows: TGTGCCATCAGTGATACTGAGTCCGAGCAGTACTTC. Amino acids: CAISDTESEQYF.

The V and J genes are TRBV24-1 and TRBJ2-4; weak D call: TRBD1 (6 bases). Trimming left V 2 bases short and J 7 bases short, with 14 bases between. The CDR3 extends over 15 amino acids. The germline V gene encodes CDR1 KGHDR and CDR2 SFDVKD. In DNA, the CDR3 is TGTGCCACCAGTGATTCGAAACAGGGAGTTAACATTCAGTACTTC. Its protein product is CATSDSKQGVNIQYF.

The chain has TRBV5-4 and TRBJ2-7, with a tentative D call TRBD1 (5 bases). This CDR3 region has 14 residues. Deletions cut 0 bases from V and 6 bases from J, with 13 bases between. Germline V gives CDR1 SGHNT, CDR2 YYREEE (reference sequence). The CDR3 nucleotides are TGTGCCAGCAGCTTGGGGGGCGGCTTCTCCGAGCAGTACTTC. Translated, it gives CASSLGGGFSEQYF.

V gene TRBV7-2 combines with J gene TRBJ2-6, with a weak D call TRBD2 (5 bases). Trimming pared 5 bases from V and 0 bases from J, leaving 11 bases between. In germline, CDR1 is SGHTA, CDR2 FQGNSA. The CDR3 length is 16 residues. The CDR3 DNA follows: TGTGCCAGCAGCGCCGTCCGGGGCTCTGGGGCCAACGTCCTGACTTTC. Its translation: CASSAVRGSGANVLTF.

V usage is TRBV12-5 and J usage is TRBJ1-1; TRBD1 matches 8 bases. V dropped 4 bases and J dropped 11; count of bases not matched to a gene: 12. CDR1 LGHNT and CDR2 FRNRAP come from the germline V gene. This CDR3 region has 14 residues. The DNA of the CDR3 is TGTGCTAGTGGTTCGGCAGGGGGCCTGGTCAATGCTTTCTTT. Protein sequence: CASGSAGGLVNAFF.

V and J are TRBV2 and TRBJ1-4, with 8 bases matching TRBD1. This CDR3 has 16 residues. Germline CDR1 is SNHLY and CDR2 is FYNNEI. The ends lost 0 bases at V and 4 bases at J; junction bases unmatched: 4. CDR3 residues: CASSEAATGVNEKLFF. The CDR3 bases are TGTGCCAGCAGTGAAGCGGCGACAGGGGTTAATGAAAAACTGTTTTTT.

V gene TRBV6-2 or TRBV6-3 combines with J gene TRBJ2-1; 7 nucleotides agree with TRBD2. Germline CDR1 MNHEY, CDR2 SVGEGT. The ends lost 3 bases at V and 6 bases at J; junction bases unmatched: 5. The CDR3 runs 14 residues. The CDR3: CASSYGASGNEQFF. CDR3 bases: TGTGCCAGCAGTTATGGGGCTAGCGGCAATGAGCAGTTCTTC.

The J gene is TRBJ2-1, the V gene TRBV12-3 or TRBV12-4; D remains unclear. CDR3 length: 12 residues. V was trimmed by 3 bases and J by 5 bases, leaving 5 bases between them. Here the CDR3 reads CASSFLNNEQFF. The CDR3 DNA reads as TGTGCCAGCAGTTTTCTTAACAATGAGCAGTTCTTC.